This section outlines one T cell receptor beta chain sequence together with its context. Sequencing of TCR beta drew on CD8+ and CD4+ T cells from blood. The multiple sclerosis controls consisted of treatment-naive patients with relapsing-remitting disease, either stable or active. The sample is drawn from a study of CD8 T cells in Susac syndrome. Trimming removed 5 bases at V and 3 bases at J, with 13 bases between. CDR3 size: 13 residues. Germline V gene lookup returns CDR1 SQVTM and CDR2 ANQGSEA. Reverse transcription of roughly 0.45 to 1 ug RNA used random hexamers. Via MiXCR, TCRdb re-called the immunoSEQ multiplex PCR reads, giving one row per CDR3 protein. Seen here are a few hundred thousand distinct CDR3 sequences, roughly 92% observed once, and the top ten hold roughly 0.13%.

The sequence was obtained from a human donor with multiple sclerosis. The V gene is TRBV29-1, the J gene TRBJ2-5; possibly TRBD1 for D (6 bases). Input material: CD8+ T cells from PBMCs. The CDR3 DNA follows: TGCAGCGTTCGAAAGGGGGTTGAAGAGACCCAGTACTTC. Amino acids: CSVRKGVEETQYF.